Listed below are T cell receptor beta chains from one sample, sequenced in a study of control samples from healthy donors and cancer patients. Method: immunoSEQ multiplex PCR; TCRdb's copy keeps in-frame clones and lacks some. In the table there are 130,000 to 150,000 clones, just under 95% of which are singletons. Sequenced: PBMCs. Receptors were obtained from a man aged 55-75 years with colorectal cancer. The CDR3 runs from the conserved cysteine through the conserved F or W. The order of the fields is V gene, clone size, J gene, D gene, CDR3 protein, CDR3 DNA. The D gene is left open where the match is weak. A row's size may be missing; if present it is once, few, many or a size class.

>TRBV7-9|-|TRBJ2-6|TRBD1
CASSPLPGQSSGANVLTF
TGTGCCAGCAGCCCCTTACCGGGACAGAGCTCTGGGGCCAACGTCCTGACTTTC
>TRBV9|-|TRBJ2-7|TRBD1
CASSVGQGGPYEQYF
TGTGCCAGCAGCGTCGGACAGGGAGGTCCCTACGAGCAGTACTTC
>TRBV12-3/TRBV12-4|-|TRBJ1-5|-
CASSLWDQPQHF
TGTGCCAGCAGTTTATGGGATCAGCCCCAGCATTTT
>TRBV19|once|TRBJ2-2|-
CASSIDSVNTGELFF
TGTGCCAGTAGTATAGATTCCGTGAACACCGGGGAGCTGTTTTTT
>TRBV6-5|-|TRBJ1-1|-
CASSYSFRNAEAFF
TGTGCCAGCAGTTACTCGTTCAGGAACGCTGAAGCTTTCTTT
>TRBV30|-|TRBJ2-3|-
CAWTKPGRTDTQYF
TGTGCCTGGACTAAGCCAGGCCGCACAGATACGCAGTATTTT
>TRBV4-3|-|TRBJ1-4|-
CASSSQGLEKLFF
TGCGCCAGCAGCTCCCAGGGGTTGGAGAAACTGTTTTTT
>TRBV4-2|-|TRBJ1-2|TRBD1
CASSQELGTGQGYTF
TGTGCCAGCAGCCAAGAGTTGGGGACAGGGCAGGGCTACACCTTC
>TRBV5-6|-|TRBJ1-2|-
CASSLSRGMGGYTF
TGTGCCAGCAGCTTGTCCAGGGGAATGGGTGGCTACACCTTC
>TRBV30|-|TRBJ1-1|-
CAWSGTEAFF
TGTGCCTGGAGTGGAACTGAAGCTTTCTTT
>TRBV7-9|-|TRBJ1-1|-
CASSLSGNTEAFF
TGTGCCAGCAGCTTATCCGGGAACACTGAAGCTTTCTTT
>TRBV29-1|-|TRBJ1-1|TRBD1
CSVETGVNTEAFF
TGCAGCGTTGAGACAGGGGTGAACACTGAAGCTTTCTTT
>TRBV7-2|once|TRBJ1-2|-
CASSPTTGANYGYTF
TGTGCCAGCAGCCCAACCACGGGAGCTAACTATGGCTACACCTTC
>TRBV4-1|-|TRBJ2-1|TRBD2
CASGTGTSGVNEQFF
TGCGCCAGCGGGACAGGGACTAGCGGCGTAAATGAGCAGTTCTTC
>TRBV27|once|TRBJ1-1|-
CASSLYGRNTEAFF
TGTGCCAGCAGTTTATACGGTAGGAACACTGAAGCTTTCTTT
>TRBV27|-|TRBJ1-3|TRBD1
CASRSHTGGGGNTIYF
TGTGCCAGCAGATCTCACACAGGGGGAGGTGGAAACACCATATATTTT
>TRBV5-1|-|TRBJ2-3|TRBD2
CASSLGREGDTQYF
TGCGCCAGCAGCTTGGGAAGGGAGGGAGATACGCAGTATTTT
>TRBV5-1|-|TRBJ2-1|TRBD1
CASSLLVGQPNEQFF
TGCGCCAGCTCATTGCTCGTGGGACAGCCCAATGAGCAGTTCTTC
>TRBV2|-|TRBJ1-1|-
CASSEAVGMNTEAFF
TGTGCCAGCAGTGAAGCGGTAGGGATGAACACTGAAGCTTTCTTT
>TRBV6-5|once|TRBJ2-7|-
CASSSPGHSYEQYF
TGTGCCAGCAGTTCCCCCGGACACTCCTACGAGCAGTACTTC
>TRBV5-5|-|TRBJ1-2|TRBD1
CASSSGTGNDYGYTF
TGTGCCAGCAGCTCGGGGACAGGGAACGACTATGGCTACACCTTC
>TRBV29-1|-|TRBJ2-5|-
CSVTRTAQETQYF
TGCAGCGTCACCCGGACAGCCCAAGAGACCCAGTACTTC
>TRBV3-1/TRBV3-2|-|TRBJ2-3|-
CASSFGPGTDTQYF
TGTGCCAGCAGCTTCGGACCCGGGACGGATACGCAGTATTTT
>TRBV10-3|-|TRBJ1-1|-
CAISEGGSTEAFF
TGTGCCATCAGTGAGGGGGGGTCCACTGAAGCTTTCTTT
>TRBV10-2|-|TRBJ1-1|-
CASSESTQSTEAFF
TGCGCCAGCAGTGAGTCGACACAGAGTACTGAAGCTTTCTTT
>TRBV11-1|-|TRBJ2-3|-
CASSLQGTTSTDTQYF
TGTGCCAGCAGCCTCCAGGGGACAACTAGCACAGATACGCAGTATTTT
>TRBV7-9|once|TRBJ2-3|TRBD1
CASSLGQGPDTQYF
TGTGCCAGCAGCCTCGGACAGGGGCCAGATACGCAGTATTTT
>TRBV6-4|few|TRBJ1-1|-
CASSDLGRGFPTEAFF
TGTGCCAGCAGTGACCTCGGCAGGGGCTTTCCCACTGAAGCTTTCTTT
>TRBV6-2/TRBV6-3|-|TRBJ1-2|-
CASTPGGTIYGYTF
TGTGCCAGCACCCCCGGGGGGACGATCTATGGCTACACCTTC
>TRBV2|-|TRBJ1-3|-
CASMGPVAGNTIYF
TGTGCCAGCATGGGGCCGGTAGCCGGAAACACCATATATTTT
>TRBV3-1/TRBV3-2|-|TRBJ1-3|TRBD1
CASSRQGSRSGNTIYF
TGTGCCAGCAGCCGACAGGGCTCTAGATCTGGAAACACCATATATTTT
>TRBV2|-|TRBJ2-5|-
CASSEELQETQYF
TGTGCCAGCAGTGAGGAGCTCCAAGAGACCCAGTACTTC
>TRBV14|-|TRBJ1-1|-
CASSSLGGAGGTEAFF
TGTGCCAGCAGCTCGCTGGGAGGGGCAGGAGGGACTGAAGCTTTCTTT
>TRBV19|-|TRBJ1-2|-
CASSRPLAGYGYTF
TGTGCCAGTAGCCGTCCCCTAGCGGGCTATGGCTACACCTTC
>TRBV28|once|TRBJ1-4|-
CASSYNTGTEKLFF
TGTGCCAGCAGTTACAATACAGGGACCGAAAAACTGTTTTTT
>TRBV10-2|many|TRBJ1-1|TRBD1
CASSDGQGNTEAFF
TGCGCCAGCAGCGATGGACAGGGGAACACTGAAGCTTTCTTT
>TRBV12-3/TRBV12-4|once|TRBJ2-1|TRBD1
CASSLLQGDEQFF
TGTGCCAGCAGTTTGTTACAGGGGGATGAGCAGTTCTTC
>TRBV24-1|-|TRBJ2-1|TRBD2
CATSESEAGGKIDEQFF
TGTGCCACCAGTGAATCCGAAGCGGGGGGCAAGATCGATGAGCAGTTCTTC
>TRBV6-6|-|TRBJ2-5|TRBD2
CASSWGGGNTQETQYF
TGTGCCAGCAGTTGGGGCGGGGGGAATACTCAAGAGACCCAGTACTTC
>TRBV19|-|TRBJ1-1|-
CASSIRGEAFF
TGTGCCAGTAGTATACGGGGCGAAGCTTTCTTT
>TRBV7-2|-|TRBJ2-7|-
CASSFSGGSYEQYF
TGTGCCAGCAGCTTCTCGGGCGGGTCCTACGAGCAGTACTTC
>TRBV11-2|-|TRBJ1-1|-
CASSLTGNTEAFF
TGTGCCAGCAGCTTGACAGGGAACACTGAAGCTTTCTTT
>TRBV15|-|TRBJ1-1|-
CATSRDLRGTEAFF
TGTGCCACCAGCAGAGATCTCAGGGGCACTGAAGCTTTCTTT
>TRBV27|-|TRBJ2-5|TRBD2
CASSPSCWGGEQETQYF
TGTGCCAGCAGTCCCTCCTGTTGGGGGGGGGAGCAAGAGACCCAGTACTTC
>TRBV2|-|TRBJ2-5|-
CASNLGLSETQYF
TGTGCCAGCAACTTGGGTTTAAGTGAGACCCAGTACTTC
>TRBV5-4|-|TRBJ1-1|TRBD1
CASRWDRNTEAFF
TGTGCCAGCAGGTGGGACAGGAACACTGAAGCTTTCTTT
>TRBV4-1|-|TRBJ2-1|TRBD1
CASSQDSRQGLNEQFF
TGCGCCAGCAGCCAAGATTCGAGACAGGGGCTTAATGAGCAGTTCTTC
>TRBV3-1/TRBV3-2|-|TRBJ1-1|-
CASSQPGRPEAFF
TGTGCCAGCAGCCAACCCGGACGGCCCGAAGCTTTCTTT
>TRBV6-5|-|TRBJ2-5|-
CASSYLGTAQETQYF
TGTGCCAGCAGTTACCTCGGGACGGCTCAAGAGACCCAGTACTTC
>TRBV6-6|-|TRBJ1-6|-
CASSYSEGYSPLHF
TGTGCCAGCAGTTACTCGGAAGGGTATTCACCCCTCCACTTT
>TRBV21-1|-|TRBJ1-2|-
CASRPITPYGYTF
TGTGCCAGCCGGCCTATCACCCCCTATGGCTACACCTTC